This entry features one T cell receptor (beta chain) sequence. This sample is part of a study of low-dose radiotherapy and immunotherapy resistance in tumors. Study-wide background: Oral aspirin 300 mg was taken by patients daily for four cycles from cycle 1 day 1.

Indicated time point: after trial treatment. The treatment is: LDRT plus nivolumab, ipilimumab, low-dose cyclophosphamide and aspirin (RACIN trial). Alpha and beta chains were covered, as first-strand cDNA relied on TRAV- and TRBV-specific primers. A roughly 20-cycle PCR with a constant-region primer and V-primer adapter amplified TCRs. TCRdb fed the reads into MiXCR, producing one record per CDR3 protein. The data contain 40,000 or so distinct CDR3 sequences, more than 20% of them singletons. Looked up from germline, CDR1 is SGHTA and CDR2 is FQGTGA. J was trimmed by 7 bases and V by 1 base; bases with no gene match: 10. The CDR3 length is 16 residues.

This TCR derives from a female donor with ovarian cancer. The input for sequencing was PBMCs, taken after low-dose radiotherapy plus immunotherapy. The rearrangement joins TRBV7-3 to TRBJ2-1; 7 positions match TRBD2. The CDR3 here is CASSLRLAEERNEQFF. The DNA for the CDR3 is TGTGCCAGCAGCTTAAGGCTAGCGGAGGAAAGGAATGAGCAGTTCTTC.